This T cell receptor beta chain was found in a study of blood T cell repertoires in COVID-19. About the study: Specimens from acute and convalescent COVID-19 originated in the United States, Italy and Spain.

In the authors' workflow: Estimation of nucleated cell counts was performed using reference gene primer amplification. Generated by immunoSEQ multiplex PCR, the TCRdb table keeps only in-frame clones and is missing some. V, J and clone size derive from that table, while D and trimming were established from the DNA sequence. The sample yields approximately 330,000 clones, over 80% seen once. While infection was still active, Seattle patients were enrolled and then followed longitudinally. The CDR3 loop spans 15 amino acids. V gave up 2 bases and J gave up 2 bases, with 13 bases separating them. Per the germline V gene, CDR1 is MGHDK and CDR2 is SYGVNS.

The receptor was derived from a man younger than 45 with COVID-19, enrolled during active disease. Sequencing was done on a sample of peripheral blood. The rearrangement uses TRBV25-1 and TRBJ2-7; D is possibly TRBD2 (5 bases). The CDR3: CASSEGILGAYEQYF. CDR3 nucleotide sequence: TGTGCCAGCAGTGAAGGAATTCTCGGGGCCTACGAGCAGTACTTC.